The clone carrying this T cell receptor beta chain was detected many times. Its antigen is undetermined. Each CDR3 protein gets one entry after TCRdb re-called the 5' RACE reads with MiXCR. Of 400,000 to 500,000 distinct CDR3 sequences in the sample, roughly 18% are singletons; the top ten hold 20% to 25%. These data come from a study of T-cell memory formation after mild COVID-19. Study details: Largely donor-specific sequence clusters came from a couple of donors.

Per germline, CDR1 DFQATT and CDR2 SNEGSKA (reference sequence). The CDR3 contains 15 residues. The V end lost 0 bases, the J end lost 4 bases, and 10 bases lay between the germline ends. The study's findings and limits: Several responding clones turned up in pre-infection memory, indicating that cross-reactive memory may have taken part.

Sequencing was done on a sample of PBMCs or a T cell subset sorted from them (not recorded which). The chain combines TRBV20-1 with TRBJ2-6; no reliable D call. The source is a man between 18 and 35 years old who had mild COVID-19 (a few samples of this study predate the infection). Cell type and time point are not known. This chain's CDR3 is CSARDLRTGANVLTF. DNA for the CDR3: TGCAGTGCTAGAGATCTTCGGACGGGGGCCAACGTCCTGACTTTC.